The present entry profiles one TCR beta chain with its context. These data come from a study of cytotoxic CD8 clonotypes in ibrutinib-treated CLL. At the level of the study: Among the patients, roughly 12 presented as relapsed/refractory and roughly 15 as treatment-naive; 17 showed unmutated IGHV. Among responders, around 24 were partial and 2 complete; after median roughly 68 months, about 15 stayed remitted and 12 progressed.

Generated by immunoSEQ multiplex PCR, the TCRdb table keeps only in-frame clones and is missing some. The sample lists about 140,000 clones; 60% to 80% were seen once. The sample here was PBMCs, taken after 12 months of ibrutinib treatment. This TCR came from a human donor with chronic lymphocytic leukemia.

The CDR3 sequence: CATAVGTRPDTQYF. The CDR3 bases are TGCGCCACAGCGGTGGGGACCCGCCCAGATACGCAGTATTTT. The gene calls are TRBV10-2 and TRBJ2-3, with D possibly called TRBD1 or TRBD2 (5 bases each). This CDR3 comprises 14 residues. Trimming removed 10 bases at V and 4 bases at J, with 18 bases between. Germline V gene data show CDR1 as WSHSY and CDR2 as SAAADI.